Shown below are 28 T cell receptor beta chains from a single sample sequenced in a study of blood T cell repertoires in COVID-19. The repertoire was sequenced with immunoSEQ multiplex PCR; TCRdb's copy has only in-frame clones and lacks some. In the table there are around 140,000 clones, around nine tenths of which are singletons. The sample was peripheral blood. Source of these receptors: a man in his 60s with COVID-19, enrolled during active disease.

The CDR3 DNA is TGCGCCAGCAGCCGGGGCCCGCTCAACACAGATACGCAGTATTTT. The encoded protein is CASSRGPLNTDTQYF. The rearrangement links TRBV4-1 to TRBJ2-3; D may be TRBD1 (5 bases). CDR3 length: 15 amino acids. The V end lost 4 bases, the J end lost 2 bases, and 13 bases lay between the germline ends. Germline V gene data show CDR1 as MGHRA and CDR2 as YSYEKL.

The chain's CDR3 is CASKVGGKNSPLHF. The DNA for the CDR3 is TGTGCCAGCAAGGTCGGGGGAAAGAATTCACCCCTCCACTTT. The V gene is TRBV27, the J gene TRBJ1-6, with TRBD1 as a possible D gene (5 bases). CDR1 and CDR2 from the germline V gene are MNHEY and SMNVEV (reference sequence). V dropped 7 bases and J dropped 7 bases, with 14 bases sitting between them. The CDR3 contains 14 residues.

V gene TRBV12-3 or TRBV12-4 combines with J gene TRBJ1-1; maybe TRBD1 (6 bases). V dropped 1 base and J dropped 11 bases, with 8 bases sitting between them. This CDR3 contains 11 residues. The CDR3 protein is CASSLDQGAFF. In DNA form, the CDR3 reads TGTGCCAGCAGTTTAGATCAGGGGGCTTTCTTT.

The J gene is TRBJ2-7, the V gene TRBV5-1, with 7 bases lining up with TRBD1. The length of the CDR3 is 16 residues. Germline V CDR1 and CDR2: SGHRS, YFSETQ. J gave up 3 bases and V 4 bases, and 13 bases lay outside the gene matches. The CDR3 is CASSQAPGTERYEQYF. In DNA form, the CDR3 reads TGCGCCAGCAGCCAGGCGCCCGGGACAGAACGCTACGAGCAGTACTTC. Combining the CDR3 with reference TRBV5-1 and TRBJ2-7 gives the whole variable domain KAGVTQTPRYLIKTRGQQVTLSCSPISGHRSVSWYQQTPGQGLQFLFEYFSETQRNKGNFPGRFSGRQFSNSRSEMNVSTLELGDSALYLCASSQAPGTERYEQYFGPGTRLTVT.

The V and J genes are TRBV11-2 and TRBJ2-5, with D uncertain. In germline, CDR1 is SGHAT, CDR2 FQNNGV. The CDR3 loop spans 14 amino acids. With 1 base removed from V and 0 bases from J, the gap between germline ends came to 6 bases. CDR3 bases: TGTGCCAGCAGCTTAGGTACACACCAAGAGACCCAGTACTTC. Translation gives CASSLGTHQETQYF.

The rearrangement links TRBV10-1 to TRBJ2-3; 8 bases map to TRBD2. This CDR3 comprises 16 residues. V lost 2 bases to trimming and J lost 2 bases; unmatched junction nucleotides: 6. Germline loops: CDR1 WNHNN, CDR2 SYGVQD (reference sequence). The CDR3 sequence: CASSEVGRGDTDTQYF. CDR3 coding DNA: TGCGCCAGCAGTGAGGTCGGGCGGGGGGACACAGATACGCAGTATTTT.

The rearrangement uses TRBV2 and TRBJ1-4, with a possible D match to TRBD1 (5 bases). Trimming cost V 6 bases and J 0 bases, with 11 bases left between them. This CDR3 spans 15 amino acids. Germline V CDR1 and CDR2: SNHLY, FYNNEI. The CDR3 region has the DNA TGTGCCAGCAGGGAGACAGTCACAACTAATGAAAAACTGTTTTTT. Its translation is CASRETVTTNEKLFF.

V and J are TRBV28 and TRBJ2-6; possible D gene TRBD1, 6 bases. The CDR3 has 16 amino acids. The V gene's germline CDR1 is MDHEN and CDR2 SYDVKM. Trimming shortened V by 5 bases and J by 2 bases, and 13 bases separated the two germline ends. This chain's CDR3 is CASSTTGFAGANVLTF. The CDR3 nucleotides are TGTGCCAGCAGTACAACAGGGTTTGCTGGGGCCAACGTCCTGACTTTC. The full variable domain, rest sourced from reference TRBV28 and TRBJ2-6, is DVKVTQSSRYLVKRTGEKVFLECVQDMDHENMFWYRQDPGLGLRLIYFSYDVKMKEKGDIPEGYSVSREKKERFSLILESASTNQTSMYLCASSTTGFAGANVLTFGAGSRLTVL.

This clone was seen just once. The chain combines TRBV6-2 or TRBV6-3 with TRBJ1-5; 7 positions agree with TRBD1. Germline CDR1 MNHEY, CDR2 SVGEGT. The CDR3 has 17 residues. Trimming cost V 2 bases and J 7 bases; bases outside gene matches: 14. This CDR3 reads CASSYMLGGGGEQPQHF. The CDR3 DNA sequence: TGTGCCAGCAGTTACATGTTGGGAGGAGGGGGCGAGCAGCCCCAGCATTTT.

This rearrangement joins TRBV7-2 to TRBJ1-2; D is perhaps TRBD1 (6 bases). The V and J ends lost 1 base and 6 bases respectively, with 9 bases between them. CDR3 length: 13 residues. Germline V lookup: CDR1 SGHTA, CDR2 FQGNSA. The CDR3 loop reads CASSLGYRDGYTF. The DNA for the CDR3 is TGTGCCAGCAGCTTAGGATACAGGGATGGCTACACCTTC.

The chain employs TRBV7-3 and TRBJ2-7, with D maybe TRBD1 (6 bases). Germline CDR1 SGHTA, CDR2 FQGTGA. There are 13 residues in the CDR3. Trimming pared 4 bases from V and 5 bases from J, leaving 12 bases between. The CDR3 DNA reads as TGTGCCAGCAGCTCCAGGGGCTGGGACGAGCAGTACTTC. The encoded protein is CASSSRGWDEQYF. The complete variable domain, with remaining parts taken from reference TRBV7-3 and TRBJ2-7, reads GAGVSQTPSNKVTEKGKYVELRCDPISGHTALYWYRQSLGQGPEFLIYFQGTGAADDSGLPNDRFFAVRPEGSVSTLKIQRTERGDSAVYLCASSSRGWDEQYFGPGTRLTVT.

This chain connects TRBV7-2 to TRBJ2-1; no reliable D call. Germline CDR1 and CDR2: SGHTA and FQGNSA. Trimming cost V 2 bases and J 0 bases, with 8 bases left between them. This CDR3 has 15 residues. This CDR3 is CASSLQVSSYNEQFF. The CDR3 coding sequence is TGTGCCAGCAGCTTACAGGTGAGCTCCTACAATGAGCAGTTCTTC.

V and J are TRBV18 and TRBJ1-2, with TRBD1 matching over 9 bases. Germline CDR1 is KGHSH and CDR2 is LQKENI. The CDR3 runs to 14 residues. V lost 3 bases, J lost 7 bases, and 6 bases stayed unmatched. The CDR3 reads CASSPLGQGGGYTF. The CDR3 region has the DNA TGTGCCAGCTCACCCTTGGGACAGGGCGGTGGCTACACCTTC.

The chain has TRBV19 and TRBJ1-6; 9 bases agree with TRBD1. Germline V gene sequence: CDR1 LNHDA, CDR2 SQIVND (reference sequence). V lost 5 bases and J lost 0; bases outside the gene matches: 11. CDR3 length: 19 residues. The CDR3 is CASSPPGQGTSSYNSPLHF. The CDR3 DNA follows: TGTGCCAGTAGTCCCCCAGGACAGGGGACTAGCTCCTATAATTCACCCCTCCACTTT. Full variable domain (rest looked up from reference TRBV19 and TRBJ1-6): DGGITQSPKYLFRKEGQNVTLSCEQNLNHDAMYWYRQDPGQGLRLIYYSQIVNDFQKGDIAEGYSVSREKKESFPLTVTSAQKNPTAFYLCASSPPGQGTSSYNSPLHFGNGTRLTVT.

This clone was picked up one time. The J gene is TRBJ2-1, the V gene TRBV11-2, with a possible D match to TRBD1 (6 bases). This CDR3 has 17 amino acids. Trimming removed 0 bases from V and 4 bases from J, with 16 bases in between. The germline CDR1 and CDR2 sequences are SGHAT and FQNNGV. The CDR3 DNA reads as TGTGCCAGCAGCTTAGAAGAGACAGGTCCTTTTTACAATGAGCAGTTCTTC. It yields the protein CASSLEETGPFYNEQFF.

The chain uses TRBV12-3 or TRBV12-4 and TRBJ1-2, with 7 positions matching TRBD1. Trimming cost V 6 bases and J 7 bases; bases outside gene matches: 8. The CDR3 sequence is 13 residues long. For the CDR3, the DNA is TGTGCCAGCAGAACAGGGGTTAGTAGTGGCTACACCTTC. Translation gives CASRTGVSSGYTF.

The V call is TRBV5-1, the J call TRBJ1-6; 8 nucleotides match TRBD1. Trimming took 0 bases from V and 9 from J; bases not matched to a gene: 5. The germline gives CDR1 SGHRS, CDR2 YFSETQ. The CDR3 is 15 residues long. CDR3 amino acids: CASSLDGTGVSPLHF. CDR3 DNA: TGCGCCAGCAGCTTGGACGGGACAGGTGTTTCACCCCTCCACTTT.

V is TRBV5-6 and J is TRBJ1-6, with TRBD1 matching 8 bases. Losses at the gene ends were 1 base for V and 4 bases for J; bases not matched to a gene: 7. Germline V gene data show CDR1 as SGHDT and CDR2 as YYEEEE. The CDR3 is 17 amino acids. In nucleotides, the CDR3 is TGTGCCAGCAGCTTGCTTGACAGGGGCGGATATAATTCACCCCTCCACTTT. This gives the protein CASSLLDRGGYNSPLHF.

The chain combines TRBV9 with TRBJ1-2, with D tentatively TRBD1 (5 bases). The V and J ends lost 4 bases and 1 base respectively, with 8 bases between them. The CDR3 consists of 13 residues. Germline assignment: CDR1 SGDLS and CDR2 YYNGEE. CDR3 sequence (DNA): TGTGCCAGCAGCCTGACAGATAACTATGGCTACACCTTC. This sequence encodes CASSLTDNYGYTF.

The genes are TRBV18 and TRBJ1-1, with D perhaps matching TRBD1 (6 bases). Trimming took 9 bases from V and 3 from J, leaving 20 bases between them. The CDR3 contains 15 residues. Per the germline V gene, CDR1 is KGHSH and CDR2 is LQKENI. This chain's CDR3 is CASSTVGARDTEAFF. The CDR3 DNA reads as TGTGCCAGTTCCACTGTGGGGGCGCGGGACACTGAAGCTTTCTTT.

V usage is TRBV9 and J usage is TRBJ1-3; D is undetermined. V lost 2 bases and J lost 0, with 6 bases in between. The CDR3 extends over 14 amino acids. Germline V gene lookup returns CDR1 SGDLS and CDR2 YYNGEE. The CDR3 bases are TGTGCCAGCAGCGTGAGCCTCTCTGGAAACACCATATATTTT. As protein: CASSVSLSGNTIYF.

This clone was observed once. This chain joins TRBV18 and TRBJ2-7; the match to TRBD1 covers 9 bases. The CDR3 loop spans 15 amino acids. Germline V gives CDR1 KGHSH, CDR2 LQKENI. The trim removed 4 bases at V and 6 bases at J, leaving 10 bases unmatched. CDR3 sequence: CASSLGQGLISEQYF. For the CDR3, the DNA is TGTGCCAGCTCACTTGGACAGGGGTTGATCAGCGAGCAGTACTTC.

The chain joins TRBV19 to TRBJ2-3, with D perhaps TRBD1 (6 bases). The CDR3 runs to 13 residues. Trimming cost V 4 bases and J 7 bases, with 12 bases left between them. Germline values: CDR1 LNHDA, CDR2 SQIVND (reference sequence). Here the CDR3 DNA reads TGTGCCAGTAGTAGGGACACCGCCCATACGCAGTATTTT. Protein sequence: CASSRDTAHTQYF.

The gene calls are TRBV4-3 and TRBJ2-4; TRBD2 matches 8 bases. CDR1 and CDR2 (germline): LGHNA, YSLEER. CDR3 length equals 16 residues. V shed 1 base, J shed 2 bases, and the junction held 4 bases outside the gene matches. The CDR3 DNA reads as TGCGCCAGCAGCCAAGTGGGCGGGGGGTCCAAAAACATTCAGTACTTC. It encodes CASSQVGGGSKNIQYF.

The V and J genes are TRBV5-1 and TRBJ1-5; weak D call: TRBD1 (5 bases). CDR3 length: 15 amino acids. The germline V and J ends were trimmed by 1 base and 4 bases, with 12 bases remaining between them. Germline V gives CDR1 SGHRS, CDR2 YFSETQ. DNA for the CDR3: TGCGCCAGCAGCTTGTGGGGGGATTCGAATCAGCCCCAGCATTTT. It translates to CASSLWGDSNQPQHF. The whole variable domain, remainder taken from reference TRBV5-1 and TRBJ1-5, is KAGVTQTPRYLIKTRGQQVTLSCSPISGHRSVSWYQQTPGQGLQFLFEYFSETQRNKGNFPGRFSGRQFSNSRSEMNVSTLELGDSALYLCASSLWGDSNQPQHFGDGTRLSIL.

The CDR3 sequence: CASSGGGYGYTF. Written as DNA, the CDR3 is TGTGCCAGCAGTGGGGGGGGCTATGGCTACACCTTC. The genes are TRBV7-6 and TRBJ1-2; D is possibly TRBD1 (5 bases). The CDR3 extends over 12 amino acids. V lost 6 bases, J lost 4 bases, and 9 bases lay in between. Germline values: CDR1 SGHVS, CDR2 FNYEAQ.

The chain has TRBV13 and TRBJ2-2; 8 bases align to TRBD1. J was trimmed by 4 bases and V by 5 bases; bases with no gene match: 15. The V gene's germline CDR1 is PRHDT and CDR2 FYEKMQ (reference sequence). The CDR3 totals 18 residues. The CDR3 nucleotides are TGTGCCAGCAGCCCCAGGACAGGGACTGAACTCTTCACCGGGGAGCTGTTTTTT. As protein: CASSPRTGTELFTGELFF.

The CDR3 loop reads CAIRGQGNLTANYGYTF. The CDR3 bases are TGTGCCATCAGGGGACAGGGAAACCTCACAGCTAACTATGGCTACACCTTC. The genes are TRBV10-3 and TRBJ1-2; 9 bases match TRBD1. This CDR3 is built from 17 residues. Germline V gives CDR1 ENHRY, CDR2 SYGVKD. After removal of 6 bases from V and 0 bases from J, the junction contained 11 bases not matched to a gene.